The clone carrying this TCR beta chain has only a few counts. This sample was taken from a study of blood T cell repertoires in COVID-19. The overall study: Sites across the United States, Italy and Spain contributed samples from acute and convalescent COVID-19.

This CDR3 contains 16 residues. Germline V gene sequence: CDR1 SGHVS, CDR2 FNYEAQ. V shed 5 bases and J 7 bases; nucleotides not matched to a gene: 17. Recruits, aged about 18 to 90 years, lived in 24 US areas. Participant reports of clinical history set cohort assignment. Per the original methods: Amplifying reference gene primers gave estimates of nucleated cell counts. Measured with immunoSEQ multiplex PCR; TCRdb has only the in-frame clones, and not every one. That table furnishes V, J and clone size, whereas the DNA furnished D and trimming. Of some 200,000 clones listed, 75% to 85% are singletons.

The rearrangement joins TRBV7-6 to TRBJ2-7, with 7 bases aligning to TRBD2. The TCR comes from a man in his forties or fifties who had recovered from COVID-19. Material: PBMCs or T cells enriched from blood (not recorded which). In nucleotides, the CDR3 is TGTGCCAGCAGCCCCCGCCCGGCGGGGGACCTCGCGGAGCAGTACTTC. Translation gives CASSPRPAGDLAEQYF. Together with reference TRBV7-6 and TRBJ2-7, the CDR3 gives the full variable domain: GAGVSQSPRYKVTKRGQDVALRCDPISGHVSLYWYRQALGQGPEFLTYFNYEAQQDKSGLPNDRFSAERPEGSISTLTIQRTEQRDSAMYRCASSPRPAGDLAEQYFGPGTRLTVT.